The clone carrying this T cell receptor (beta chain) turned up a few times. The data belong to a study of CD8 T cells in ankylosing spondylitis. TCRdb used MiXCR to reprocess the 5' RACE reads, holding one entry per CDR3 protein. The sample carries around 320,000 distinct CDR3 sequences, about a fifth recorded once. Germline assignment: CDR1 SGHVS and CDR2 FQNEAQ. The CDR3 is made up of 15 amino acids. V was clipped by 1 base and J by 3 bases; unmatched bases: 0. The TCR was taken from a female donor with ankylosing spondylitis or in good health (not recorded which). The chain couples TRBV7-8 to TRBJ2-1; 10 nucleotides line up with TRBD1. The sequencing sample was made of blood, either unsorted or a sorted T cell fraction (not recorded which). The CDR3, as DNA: TGTGCCAGCAGCTTAGGGGACAGGGGCTACAATGAGCAGTTCTTC. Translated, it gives CASSLGDRGYNEQFF.